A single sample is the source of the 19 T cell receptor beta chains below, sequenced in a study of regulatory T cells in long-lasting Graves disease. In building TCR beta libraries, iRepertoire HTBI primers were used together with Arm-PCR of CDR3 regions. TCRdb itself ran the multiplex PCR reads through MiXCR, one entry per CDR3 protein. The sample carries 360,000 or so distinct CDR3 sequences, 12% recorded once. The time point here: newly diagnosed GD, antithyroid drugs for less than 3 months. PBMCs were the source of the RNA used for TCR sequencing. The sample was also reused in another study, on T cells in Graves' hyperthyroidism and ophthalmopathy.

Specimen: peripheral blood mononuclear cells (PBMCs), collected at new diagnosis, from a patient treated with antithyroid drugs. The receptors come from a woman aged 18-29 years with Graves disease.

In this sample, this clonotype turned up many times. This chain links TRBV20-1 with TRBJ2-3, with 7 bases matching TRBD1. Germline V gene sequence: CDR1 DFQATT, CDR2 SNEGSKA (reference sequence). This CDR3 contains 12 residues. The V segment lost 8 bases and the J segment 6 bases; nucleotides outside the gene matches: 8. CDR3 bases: TGCAGTTACGGAGACAGGGTGGATACGCAGTATTTT. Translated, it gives CSYGDRVDTQYF.

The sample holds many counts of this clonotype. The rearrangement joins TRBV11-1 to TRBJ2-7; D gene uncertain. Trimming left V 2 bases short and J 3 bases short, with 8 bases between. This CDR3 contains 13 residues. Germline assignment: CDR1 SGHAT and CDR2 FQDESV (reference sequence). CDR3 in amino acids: CASSLTVFYEQYV. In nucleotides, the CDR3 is TGTGCCAGCAGCTTAACCGTATTCTACGAGCAGTACGTC.

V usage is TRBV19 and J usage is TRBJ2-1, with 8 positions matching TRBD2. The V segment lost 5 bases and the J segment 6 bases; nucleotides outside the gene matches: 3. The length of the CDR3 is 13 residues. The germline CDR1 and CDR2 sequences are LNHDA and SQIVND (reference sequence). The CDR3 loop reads CASSPAGGNEQFF. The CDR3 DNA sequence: TGTGCCAGTAGTCCCGCGGGGGGCAATGAGCAGTTCTTC.

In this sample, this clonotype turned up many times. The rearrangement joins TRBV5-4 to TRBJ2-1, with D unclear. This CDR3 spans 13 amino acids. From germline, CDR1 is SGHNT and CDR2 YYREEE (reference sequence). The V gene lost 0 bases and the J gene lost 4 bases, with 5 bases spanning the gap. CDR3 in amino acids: CASSLAVYNEQFF. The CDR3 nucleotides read TGTGCCAGCAGCTTGGCCGTTTACAATGAGCAGTTCTTC.

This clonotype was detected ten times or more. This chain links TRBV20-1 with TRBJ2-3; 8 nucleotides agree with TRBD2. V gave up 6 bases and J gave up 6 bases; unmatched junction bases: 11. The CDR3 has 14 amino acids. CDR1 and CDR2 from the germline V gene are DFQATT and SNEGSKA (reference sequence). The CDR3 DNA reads TGCAGTGCGGACCTAGCGGGCCCTAGGGATACGCAGTATTTT. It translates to CSADLAGPRDTQYF.

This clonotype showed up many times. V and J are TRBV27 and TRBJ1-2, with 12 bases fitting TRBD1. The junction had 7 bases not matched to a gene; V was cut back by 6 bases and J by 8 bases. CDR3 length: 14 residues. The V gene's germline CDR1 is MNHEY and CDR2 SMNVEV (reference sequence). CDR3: CASSLGQGARGYTF. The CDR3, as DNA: TGTGCCAGCAGCTTGGGACAGGGGGCGCGGGGCTACACCTTC.

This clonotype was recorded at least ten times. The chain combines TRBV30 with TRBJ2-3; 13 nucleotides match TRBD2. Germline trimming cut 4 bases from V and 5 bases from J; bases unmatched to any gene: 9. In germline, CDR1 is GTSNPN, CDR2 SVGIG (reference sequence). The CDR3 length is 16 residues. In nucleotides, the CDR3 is TGTGCCTGGAAGCATGGGACTAGCGGGAAGGAAGATACGCAGTATTTT. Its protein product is CAWKHGTSGKEDTQYF.

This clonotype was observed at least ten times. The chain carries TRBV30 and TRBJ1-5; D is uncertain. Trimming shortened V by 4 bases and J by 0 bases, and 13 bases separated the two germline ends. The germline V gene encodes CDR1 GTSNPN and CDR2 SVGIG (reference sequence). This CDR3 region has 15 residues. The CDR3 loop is CAWKTPGYSNQPQHF. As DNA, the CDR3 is TGTGCCTGGAAAACCCCAGGCTATAGCAATCAGCCCCAGCATTTT.

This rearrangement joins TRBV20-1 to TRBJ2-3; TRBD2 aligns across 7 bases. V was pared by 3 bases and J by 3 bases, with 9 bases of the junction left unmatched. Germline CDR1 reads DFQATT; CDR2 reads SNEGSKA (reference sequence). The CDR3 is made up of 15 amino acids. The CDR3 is CSARGGGDLTDTQYF. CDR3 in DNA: TGCAGTGCTAGGGGGGGGGGGGACCTTACAGATACGCAGTATTTT.

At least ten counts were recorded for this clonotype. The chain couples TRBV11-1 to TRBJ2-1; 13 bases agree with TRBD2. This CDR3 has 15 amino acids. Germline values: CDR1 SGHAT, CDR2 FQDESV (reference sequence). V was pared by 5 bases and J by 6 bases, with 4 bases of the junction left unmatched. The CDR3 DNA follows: TGTGCCAGCAGCCCAGGACTAGCGGGAGTCAATGAGCAGTTCTTC. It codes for CASSPGLAGVNEQFF.

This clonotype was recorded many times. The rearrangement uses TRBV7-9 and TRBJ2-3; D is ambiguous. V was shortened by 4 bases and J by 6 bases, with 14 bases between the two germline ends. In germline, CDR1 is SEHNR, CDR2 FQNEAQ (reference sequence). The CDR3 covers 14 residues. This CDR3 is CASSSSLGLDTQYF. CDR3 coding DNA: TGTGCCAGCAGCTCCTCCCTGGGTCTGGATACGCAGTATTTT.

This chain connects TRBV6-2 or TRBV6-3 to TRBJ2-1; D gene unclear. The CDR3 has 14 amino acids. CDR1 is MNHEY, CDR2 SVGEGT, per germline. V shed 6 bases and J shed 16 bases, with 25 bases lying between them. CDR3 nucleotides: TGTGCCAGCAGCCGGACCCCCCTAGGGCCATGGCATTTCTTC. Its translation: CASSRTPLGPWHFF.

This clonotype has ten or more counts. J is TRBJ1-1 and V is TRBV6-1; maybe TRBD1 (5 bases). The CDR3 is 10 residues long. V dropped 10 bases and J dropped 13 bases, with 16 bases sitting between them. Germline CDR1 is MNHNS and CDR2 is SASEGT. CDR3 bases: TGTGCCATCCTAGACAGCTGGGGTTTCTTT. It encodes CAILDSWGFF.

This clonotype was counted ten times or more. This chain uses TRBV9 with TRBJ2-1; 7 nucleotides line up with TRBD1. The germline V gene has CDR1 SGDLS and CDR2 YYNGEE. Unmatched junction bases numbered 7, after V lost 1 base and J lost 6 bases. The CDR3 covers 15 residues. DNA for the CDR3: TGTGCCAGCAGCGTATCTCGCCAGGGGGTCAATGAGCAGTTCTTC. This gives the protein CASSVSRQGVNEQFF.

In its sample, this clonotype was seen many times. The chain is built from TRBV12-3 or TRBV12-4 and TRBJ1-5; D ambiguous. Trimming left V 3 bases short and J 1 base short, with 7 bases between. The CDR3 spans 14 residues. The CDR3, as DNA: TGTGCCAGCAGTTTTTGGGGAAGCAATCAGCCCCAGCATTTT. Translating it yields CASSFWGSNQPQHF.

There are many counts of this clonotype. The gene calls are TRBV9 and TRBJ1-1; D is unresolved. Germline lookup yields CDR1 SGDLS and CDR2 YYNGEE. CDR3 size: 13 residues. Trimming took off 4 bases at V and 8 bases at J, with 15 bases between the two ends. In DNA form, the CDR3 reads TGTGCCAGCAGCCCCAGGAACAGACCCGAAGCTTTCTTT. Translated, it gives CASSPRNRPEAFF. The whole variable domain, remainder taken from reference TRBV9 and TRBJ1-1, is DSGVTQTPKHLITATGQRVTLRCSPRSGDLSVYWYQQSLDQGLQFLIQYYNGEERAKGNILERFSAQQFPDLHSELNLSSLELGDSALYFCASSPRNRPEAFFGQGTRLTVV.

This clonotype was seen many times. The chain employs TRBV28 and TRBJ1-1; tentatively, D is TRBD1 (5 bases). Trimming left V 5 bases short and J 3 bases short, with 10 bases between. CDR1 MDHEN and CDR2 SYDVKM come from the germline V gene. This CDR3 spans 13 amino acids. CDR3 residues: CASSVGGDTEAFF. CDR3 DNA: TGTGCCAGCAGTGTGGGGGGAGACACTGAAGCTTTCTTT.

The CDR3 nucleotides read TGTGCCAGCAGCCGCGAAGGCTCCTCTTCCCCCGATACGCAGTATTTT. Translating gives CASSREGSSSPDTQYF. V usage is TRBV9 and J usage is TRBJ2-3; D unclear. The germline V gene encodes CDR1 SGDLS and CDR2 YYNGEE. The CDR3 spans 16 residues. V dropped 4 bases and J dropped 6 bases, with 21 bases sitting between them. The full variable domain, in which reference TRBV9 and TRBJ2-3 provide the parts outside the CDR3, is DSGVTQTPKHLITATGQRVTLRCSPRSGDLSVYWYQQSLDQGLQFLIQYYNGEERAKGNILERFSAQQFPDLHSELNLSSLELGDSALYFCASSREGSSSPDTQYFGPGTRLTVL.

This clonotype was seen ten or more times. The CDR3 here is CASSLGLAETYEQYF. The CDR3 coding sequence is TGTGCCAGCAGTTTGGGACTAGCGGAGACCTACGAGCAGTACTTC. The V and J genes are TRBV28 and TRBJ2-7, with TRBD2 matching 11 bases. J gave up 2 bases and V 3 bases, and 3 bases lay outside the gene matches. CDR3 length equals 15 residues. Germline CDR1 MDHEN, CDR2 SYDVKM. The whole variable domain, remainder taken from reference TRBV28 and TRBJ2-7, is DVKVTQSSRYLVKRTGEKVFLECVQDMDHENMFWYRQDPGLGLRLIYFSYDVKMKEKGDIPEGYSVSREKKERFSLILESASTNQTSMYLCASSLGLAETYEQYFGPGTRLTVT.